These 17 T cell receptor beta chains were all obtained from the same sample, sequenced in a study of Tregs in tolerant kidney transplant recipients. The method was immunoSEQ multiplex PCR; TCRdb's version includes in-frame clones alone and lacks a portion of them. The sample holds around 63,000 clones; 75% to 90% are singletons and the top ten take under 2.5%. Sample: Tregs from blood, taken before the transplant. All receptors come from a human donor who received a combined kidney and bone marrow transplant.

The V call is TRBV28, the J call TRBJ2-5; D may correspond to TRBD1 or TRBD2 (5 bases each). The CDR3 totals 13 residues. Deletions cut 2 bases from V and 5 bases from J, with 9 bases between. CDR1 and CDR2 from the germline V gene are MDHEN and SYDVKM. The CDR3 DNA reads TGTGCCAGCAGTTTAACGGGGCGGGAGACCCAGTACTTC. Translation gives CASSLTGRETQYF. Variable domain in full (rest from reference TRBV28 and TRBJ2-5): DVKVTQSSRYLVKRTGEKVFLECVQDMDHENMFWYRQDPGLGLRLIYFSYDVKMKEKGDIPEGYSVSREKKERFSLILESASTNQTSMYLCASSLTGRETQYFGPGTRLLVL.

The chain couples TRBV27 to TRBJ2-7; D uncertain. V was trimmed by 0 bases and J by 9 bases, leaving 9 bases between them. The CDR3 is 12 residues long. CDR1 MNHEY and CDR2 SMNVEV come from the germline V gene (reference sequence). The CDR3 coding sequence is TGTGCCAGCAGTTTATCGTCGGGTCGGCAGTACTTC. This sequence encodes CASSLSSGRQYF.

In DNA, the CDR3 is TGTGCCAGCAGCCAAACGACAGGTGACCCCAGGAGATCACCCCTCCACTTT. Translation: CASSQTTGDPRRSPLHF. The chain joins TRBV5-4 to TRBJ1-6, with D possibly being TRBD1 (6 bases). The germline V and J ends were trimmed by 4 bases and 10 bases, with 24 bases remaining between them. The CDR3 extends over 17 amino acids. Germline V gene lookup returns CDR1 SGHNT and CDR2 YYREEE (reference sequence).

The V call is TRBV10-1, the J call TRBJ2-2; perhaps TRBD1 as D (6 bases). This CDR3 spans 14 amino acids. CDR1 WNHNN and CDR2 SYGVQD come from the germline V gene (reference sequence). V was cut by 5 bases and J by 1 base, with 8 bases left in between. CDR3 nucleotide sequence: TGCGCCAGCAGTCCGGGACAGAACACCGGGGAGCTGTTTTTT. It translates to CASSPGQNTGELFF.

The CDR3 region has the DNA TGTGCCAGCACTAAGGGGCTAGCAGGCTCCTACAATGAGCAGTTCTTC. Translating it yields CASTKGLAGSYNEQFF. V is TRBV2 and J is TRBJ2-1; the D call may be TRBD1 or TRBD2 (5 bases each). Trimming removed 7 bases from V and 0 bases from J, with 16 bases in between. Germline CDR1 is SNHLY and CDR2 is FYNNEI. This CDR3 region has 16 residues.

The J gene is TRBJ2-1, the V gene TRBV2; 8 nucleotides match TRBD1. The CDR3 extends over 12 amino acids. CDR1 and CDR2 (germline): SNHLY, FYNNEI. J was trimmed by 7 bases and V by 6 bases; bases with no gene match: 2. The CDR3 loop is CASRGTGNEQFF. The CDR3 region has the DNA TGTGCCAGCAGGGGGACAGGTAATGAGCAGTTCTTC. The complete variable domain, with remaining parts taken from reference TRBV2 and TRBJ2-1, reads EPEVTQTPSHQVTQMGQEVILRCVPISNHLYFYWYRQILGQKVEFLVSFYNNEISEKSEIFDDQFSVERPDGSNFTLKIRSTKLEDSAMYFCASRGTGNEQFFGPGTRLTVL.

This chain joins TRBV27 and TRBJ2-1; 7 bases are a match to TRBD2. This CDR3 has 15 amino acids. After removal of 8 bases from V and 4 bases from J, the junction contained 11 bases not matched to a gene. The germline gives CDR1 MNHEY, CDR2 SMNVEV (reference sequence). The CDR3 DNA reads as TGTGCCAGCCGATCGAGCGGGGACCTTTACAATGAGCAGTTCTTC. Translating it yields CASRSSGDLYNEQFF.

The chain is built from TRBV19 and TRBJ1-2; D is uncertain. Trimming cost V 6 bases and J 3 bases, with 17 bases left between them. Germline V gives CDR1 LNHDA, CDR2 SQIVND (reference sequence). There are 15 residues in the CDR3. CDR3 sequence reads: CASRKRPLSHYGYTF. The CDR3 region has the DNA TGTGCCAGTAGAAAGAGACCACTGTCCCACTATGGCTACACCTTC.

The gene calls are TRBV6-5 and TRBJ2-3; D is unclear. V was pared by 0 bases and J by 1 base, with 8 bases between. The V gene's germline CDR1 is MNHEY and CDR2 SVGAGI. The CDR3 covers 15 residues. CDR3 region: CASSYSDPRTDTQYF. For the CDR3, the DNA is TGTGCCAGCAGTTACTCCGATCCTCGCACAGATACGCAGTATTTT.

The V call is TRBV10-1, the J call TRBJ2-2; 8 nucleotides match TRBD1. Trimming cost V 7 bases and J 8 bases; bases outside gene matches: 9. The CDR3 loop spans 14 amino acids. CDR1 is WNHNN and CDR2 is SYGVQD in the germline V gene (reference sequence). The CDR3 sequence is CASIWQGAAGELFF. The CDR3 DNA is TGCGCCAGCATATGGCAGGGGGCTGCGGGGGAGCTGTTTTTT.

The gene calls are TRBV5-1 and TRBJ2-7; D is ambiguous. Trimming cost V 1 base and J 2 bases, with 7 bases left between them. CDR1 SGHRS and CDR2 YFSETQ come from the germline V gene. The CDR3 is made up of 13 amino acids. The chain's CDR3 is CASSLRPAYEQYF. The CDR3 DNA reads TGCGCCAGCAGCTTGCGTCCGGCCTACGAGCAGTACTTC.

V and J are TRBV7-2 and TRBJ1-3; 8 bases fit TRBD1. V lost 2 bases and J lost 2; bases outside the gene matches: 2. Germline V CDR1 and CDR2: SGHTA, FQGNSA. This CDR3 has 15 residues. The CDR3 DNA reads as TGTGCCAGCAGCTTACAGGGGGCCACTGGAAACACCATATATTTT. This sequence encodes CASSLQGATGNTIYF.

The genes are TRBV2 and TRBJ1-5; D ambiguous. The germline gives CDR1 SNHLY, CDR2 FYNNEI. The V end was cut by 8 bases, the J end by 1 base, with 6 bases between. This CDR3 region has 12 residues. For the CDR3, the DNA is TGTGCCAGCGGGATAAGCAATCAGCCCCAGCATTTT. Translated: CASGISNQPQHF.

Comment on this clone: Other DNA sequences of this sample code for an identical CDR3. The chain has TRBV9 and TRBJ1-1; D is undetermined. Trimming pared 0 bases from V and 0 bases from J, leaving 15 bases between. This CDR3 has 17 amino acids. Germline V gene sequence: CDR1 SGDLS, CDR2 YYNGEE. The CDR3 DNA follows: TGTGCCAGCAGCGTAGTCCGTCAGGAGAGGGTGAACACTGAAGCTTTCTTT. Protein: CASSVVRQERVNTEAFF.

The chain recombines TRBV28 with TRBJ1-1; D gene unclear. V lost 4 bases and J lost 1, with 10 bases in between. The CDR3 totals 14 residues. Germline V gene sequence: CDR1 MDHEN, CDR2 SYDVKM. CDR3 in amino acids: CASSSPSSNTEAFF. The CDR3 DNA sequence: TGTGCCAGCAGTTCCCCTTCGTCGAACACTGAAGCTTTCTTT.

This clone was picked up one time. This chain connects TRBV5-8 to TRBJ1-2; unclear D gene. Trimming took off 4 bases at V and 0 bases at J, with 13 bases between the two ends. Germline-derived CDR1 and CDR2 are SGHTS and YDEGEE. The CDR3 spans 15 residues. In DNA form, the CDR3 reads TGTGCCAGCAGCCGCAGCCGGGGAGCTAACTATGGCTACACCTTC. Its protein is CASSRSRGANYGYTF.

Worth noting for this clone: The same CDR3 is also encoded by other DNA sequences in this sample. V gene TRBV12-5 combines with J gene TRBJ2-2; the D is unclear. This CDR3 is built from 16 residues. CDR1 is LGHNT, CDR2 FRNRAP, per germline. The ends were cut back, 6 bases at V and 7 bases at J, with 21 bases in the middle. The CDR3 sequence: CASGLPRVAAHGELFF. The CDR3 nucleotides read TGTGCTAGTGGGTTGCCCCGAGTTGCGGCCCACGGGGAGCTGTTTTTT.